This note documents a single TCR beta chain sequence. V was pared by 3 bases and J by 2 bases, with 6 bases of the junction left unmatched. The CDR3 sequence is 15 residues long. The germline gives CDR1 SGDLS, CDR2 YYNGEE. In the original processing: Reference gene primer amplification gave nucleated cell count estimates. Profiling relied on immunoSEQ multiplex PCR, and the TCRdb table lists in-frame clones only, not all of them. The DNA gave D and trimming, while V, J and clone size come from that table. The sample has more than 200,000 clones; approximately 86% are singletons. The record originates from a study of blood T cell repertoires in COVID-19. Background on the study: Samples of COVID-19 (acute and convalescent) were obtained from the United States, Italy and Spain. Sample material is recorded as cDNA or gDNA derived from T cells, B-cell-depleted T cells, or PBMCs.

The sample was peripheral blood. The chain uses TRBV9 and TRBJ1-2; TRBD1 matches 8 bases. The source is a human donor in a cohort sampled during active COVID-19. As DNA, the CDR3 is TGTGCCAGCAGCGGGACAGGGAATAAGAACTATGGCTACACCTTC. Translation: CASSGTGNKNYGYTF.